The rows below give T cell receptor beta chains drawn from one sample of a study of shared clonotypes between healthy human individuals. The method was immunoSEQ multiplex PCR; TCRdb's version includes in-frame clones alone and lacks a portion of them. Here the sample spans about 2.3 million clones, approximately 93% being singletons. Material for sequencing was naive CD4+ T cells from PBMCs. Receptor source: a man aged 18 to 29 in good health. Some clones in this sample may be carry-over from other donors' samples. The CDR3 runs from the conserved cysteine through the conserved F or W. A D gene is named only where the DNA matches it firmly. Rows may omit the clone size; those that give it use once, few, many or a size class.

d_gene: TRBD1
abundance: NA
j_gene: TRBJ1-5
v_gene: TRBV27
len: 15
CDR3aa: CASGPGTGGGQPQHF
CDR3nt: TGTGCCAGCGGGCCCGGGACAGGGGGCGGTCAGCCCCAGCATTTT

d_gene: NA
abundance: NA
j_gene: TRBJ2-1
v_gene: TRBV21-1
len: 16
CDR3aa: CASSHPGGPRCHEQFF
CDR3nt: TGTGCCAGCAGCCATCCCGGAGGGCCCCGATGCCATGAGCAGTTCTTC

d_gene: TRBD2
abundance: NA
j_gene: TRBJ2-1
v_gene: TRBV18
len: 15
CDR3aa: CASSPTSGVYNEQFF
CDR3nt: TGTGCCAGCTCACCCACTAGCGGGGTTTACAATGAGCAGTTCTTC

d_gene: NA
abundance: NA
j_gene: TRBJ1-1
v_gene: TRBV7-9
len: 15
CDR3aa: CASSLGGLPNTEAFF
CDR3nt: TGTGCCAGCAGCTTAGGGGGACTGCCGAACACTGAAGCTTTCTTT

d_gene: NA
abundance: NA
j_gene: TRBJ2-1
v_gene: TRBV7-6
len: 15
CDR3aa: CASSLRSDGYNEQFF
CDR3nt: TGTGCCAGCAGCTTAAGGAGCGATGGTTACAATGAGCAGTTCTTC

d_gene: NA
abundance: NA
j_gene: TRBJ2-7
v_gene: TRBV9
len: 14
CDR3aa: CASSPRGPRSEQYF
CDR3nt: TGTGCCAGCAGCCCCCGCGGGCCTCGTAGTGAGCAGTACTTC

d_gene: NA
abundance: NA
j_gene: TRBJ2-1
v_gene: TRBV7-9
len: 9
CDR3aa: CAGSNEQFF
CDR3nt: TGTGCCGGGTCGAATGAGCAGTTCTTC

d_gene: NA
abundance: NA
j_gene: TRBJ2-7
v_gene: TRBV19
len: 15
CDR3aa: CASSVRGRDPYEQYF
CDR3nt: TGTGCCAGTAGTGTGCGGGGACGGGACCCCTACGAGCAGTACTTC

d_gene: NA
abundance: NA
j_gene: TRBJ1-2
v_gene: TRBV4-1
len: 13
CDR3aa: CASRQAGARGYTF
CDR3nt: TGCGCCAGCCGACAGGCGGGGGCGCGTGGCTACACCTTC

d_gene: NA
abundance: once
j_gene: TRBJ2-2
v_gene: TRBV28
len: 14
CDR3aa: CASGAGMYTGELFF
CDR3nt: TGTGCCAGCGGCGCAGGGATGTACACCGGGGAGCTGTTTTTT

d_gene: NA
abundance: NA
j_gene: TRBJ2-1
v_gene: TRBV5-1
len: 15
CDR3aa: CASSLDEGSYNEQFF
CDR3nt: TGCGCCAGCAGCTTGGATGAAGGGAGCTACAATGAGCAGTTCTTC

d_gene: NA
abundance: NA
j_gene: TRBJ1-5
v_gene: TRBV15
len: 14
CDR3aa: CATSRGSSNQPQHF
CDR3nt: TGTGCCACCAGCAGAGGAAGTAGCAATCAGCCCCAGCATTTT